The 3 T cell receptor beta chains in this list originate from one sample, sequenced in a study of blood T cell repertoires in COVID-19. Clones were sequenced by immunoSEQ multiplex PCR, and TCRdb holds only the in-frame ones, with some missing. The sample consists of about 310,000 clones, 87% of them appearing once. The material sequenced was peripheral blood. The receptors stem from a man over 45 with active or convalescent COVID-19.

The gene calls are TRBV2 and TRBJ1-5; D uncertain. V dropped 3 bases and J dropped 5 bases, with 17 bases sitting between them. Germline-derived CDR1 and CDR2 are SNHLY and FYNNEI. CDR3 length: 16 residues. The CDR3 coding sequence is TGTGCCAGCAGTGATTTGTCGGTCCACCGGGATCAGCCCCAGCATTTT. As protein: CASSDLSVHRDQPQHF.

CDR3 bases: TGTGCCAGCAGCTTAGCCGGGTACGCTGAAGCTTTCTTT. It translates to CASSLAGYAEAFF. V gene TRBV11-2 combines with J gene TRBJ1-1; D remains ambiguous. The germline V gene encodes CDR1 SGHAT and CDR2 FQNNGV. The CDR3 runs to 13 residues. V lost 1 base and J 6 bases, leaving 9 bases between the germline ends.

This chain joins TRBV9 and TRBJ2-7; TRBD1 matches 10 bases. Germline CDR1 reads SGDLS; CDR2 reads YYNGEE. This CDR3 comprises 15 residues. The V and J ends lost 0 bases and 6 bases, in that order; junction bases with no gene match: 6. In DNA, the CDR3 is TGTGCCAGCAGCGTAGGAGGGGACAGGGGAGTCGAGCAGTACTTC. It encodes CASSVGGDRGVEQYF. Supplemented by reference TRBV9 and TRBJ2-7, the full variable domain reads DSGVTQTPKHLITATGQRVTLRCSPRSGDLSVYWYQQSLDQGLQFLIQYYNGEERAKGNILERFSAQQFPDLHSELNLSSLELGDSALYFCASSVGGDRGVEQYFGPGTRLTVT.